The 27 T cell receptor beta chains given below trace back to one sample, sequenced in a study of memory CD4+ T cells and cytomegalovirus serostatus. Assay used: immunoSEQ multiplex PCR; TCRdb lists only in-frame clones, some missing. The table has almost 55,000 clones, around 78% seen once. Single viable CD3+CD4+CD8-CD45RO+ cells were sorted as the memory CD4+ T cells. Sequencing was performed on memory CD4+ T cells from blood. These TCRs come from an adult in good health and CMV-seronegative.

The V call is TRBV2, the J call TRBJ2-3; 9 positions match TRBD1. CDR3 length: 15 residues. Germline trimming cut 5 bases from V and 4 bases from J; bases unmatched to any gene: 7. The germline CDR1 and CDR2 sequences are SNHLY and FYNNEI. In nucleotides, the CDR3 is TGTGCCAGCAGTCCGGGACAGGGTACAGCAGATACGCAGTATTTT. It encodes CASSPGQGTADTQYF.

This clone was seen more than once but under ten times. This chain connects TRBV4-3 to TRBJ2-7; either TRBD1 or TRBD2 may fit D (5 bases each). Germline CDR1 is LGHNA and CDR2 is YSLEER. Trimming stripped 3 bases from V and 1 base from J, with 13 bases between. The CDR3 sequence is 15 residues long. The CDR3 DNA reads as TGCGCCAGCAGCCAGGACCGGGGCTTTTCCTACGAGCAGTACTTC. It yields the protein CASSQDRGFSYEQYF.

The rearrangement joins TRBV7-2 to TRBJ2-5, with D hard to call. This CDR3 is built from 15 residues. Looked up from germline, CDR1 is SGHTA and CDR2 is FQGNSA. V shed 3 bases and J shed 1 base, with 12 bases lying between them. As DNA, the CDR3 is TGTGCCAGCAGCTTTGATAGTTCTACCCAAGAGACCCAGTACTTC. This codes for CASSFDSSTQETQYF.

The V and J genes are TRBV27 and TRBJ2-3, with 14 nucleotides matching TRBD2. V lost 6 bases to trimming and J lost 7 bases; unmatched junction nucleotides: 6. This CDR3 has 15 amino acids. From germline, CDR1 is MNHEY and CDR2 SMNVEV (reference sequence). The CDR3 sequence: CASRRLAGGPHTQYF. The CDR3 region has the DNA TGTGCCAGCAGGCGACTAGCGGGGGGGCCGCATACGCAGTATTTT.

This clone was recorded once. This sequence joins TRBV10-3 and TRBJ1-2, with a possible D match to TRBD1 (6 bases). Trimming pared 10 bases from V and 3 bases from J, leaving 15 bases between. The CDR3 contains 13 residues. Looked up from germline, CDR1 is ENHRY and CDR2 is SYGVKD. CDR3 bases: TGTGCCAGCACAGGGACCGCCGACTATGGCTACACCTTC. Amino acid sequence: CASTGTADYGYTF.

The chain has TRBV30 and TRBJ1-2; no clear D. CDR1 and CDR2 from the germline V gene are GTSNPN and SVGIG (reference sequence). Trimming removed 0 bases at V and 4 bases at J, with 15 bases between. CDR3 size: 15 residues. The CDR3: CAWSVSLHGGYGYTF. The CDR3 nucleotides are TGTGCCTGGAGTGTAAGTCTCCATGGAGGCTATGGCTACACCTTC.

This chain connects TRBV2 to TRBJ1-2; a weak D match, TRBD1 (5 bases). Trimming removed 6 bases from V and 2 bases from J, with 13 bases in between. The CDR3 loop spans 14 amino acids. CDR1 is SNHLY and CDR2 is FYNNEI in the germline V gene. The CDR3: CASSGAGRNYGYTF. CDR3 bases: TGTGCCAGCAGCGGGGCAGGGCGGAACTATGGCTACACCTTC.

The chain has TRBV7-2 and TRBJ1-1, with 10 bases matching TRBD1. Per germline, CDR1 SGHTA and CDR2 FQGNSA. The CDR3 is made up of 12 amino acids. The trim removed 5 bases at V and 10 bases at J, leaving 4 bases unmatched. CDR3 in DNA: TGTGCCAGCAGCCCACGGGACAGGGGAGCTTTCTTT. Its protein is CASSPRDRGAFF.

This clone has just one count. This rearrangement joins TRBV19 to TRBJ1-1; no firm D call. V was pared by 4 bases and J by 7 bases, with 13 bases between. The germline V gene encodes CDR1 LNHDA and CDR2 SQIVND (reference sequence). This CDR3 has 13 amino acids. CDR3 DNA sequence: TGTGCCAGTAGTAACCTGAATATCGGTGAAGCTTTCTTT. Its protein product is CASSNLNIGEAFF.

This chain uses TRBV18 with TRBJ1-6; possible D gene TRBD1, 6 bases. Looked up from germline, CDR1 is KGHSH and CDR2 is LQKENI. This CDR3 is built from 15 residues. The germline V and J ends were trimmed by 5 bases and 5 bases, with 13 bases remaining between them. CDR3 loop: CASSAGQRNNSPLHF. The CDR3 DNA sequence: TGTGCCAGCTCAGCCGGACAGAGAAATAATTCACCCCTCCACTTT.

The genes are TRBV27 and TRBJ2-3; 14 bases are a match to TRBD2. The CDR3 spans 16 residues. J was trimmed by 3 bases and V by 8 bases; bases with no gene match: 7. Germline values: CDR1 MNHEY, CDR2 SMNVEV (reference sequence). This CDR3 is CASAGLAGVVTDTQYF. Written as DNA, the CDR3 is TGTGCCAGCGCGGGACTAGCGGGAGTCGTGACAGATACGCAGTATTTT.

This clone has only one observation. This sequence joins TRBV5-4 and TRBJ1-2, with unresolved D. Germline V CDR1 and CDR2: SGHNT, YYREEE (reference sequence). V was cut by 1 base and J by 7 bases, with 8 bases left in between. This CDR3 region has 12 residues. Here the CDR3 DNA reads TGTGCCAGCAGCTTGAGACAATCTGGCTACACCTTC. Its protein product is CASSLRQSGYTF.

This clone was counted once. The rearrangement joins TRBV5-6 to TRBJ2-3, with 9 positions matching TRBD2. With 0 bases clipped from V and 1 base from J, the junction kept 6 bases outside the gene matches. The germline CDR1 and CDR2 sequences are SGHDT and YYEEEE. The CDR3 covers 17 residues. The CDR3 sequence is CASSLDTLAGGTDTQYF. Here the CDR3 DNA reads TGTGCCAGCAGCTTGGACACACTAGCGGGTGGCACAGATACGCAGTATTTT.

V is TRBV6-6 and J is TRBJ1-3; no reliable D call. Trimming took 5 bases from V and 0 from J, leaving 5 bases between them. The CDR3 totals 13 residues. CDR1 is MNHNY and CDR2 is SVGAGI in the germline V gene (reference sequence). The CDR3 sequence is CASSRTSGNTIYF. CDR3 DNA: TGTGCCAGCAGTCGGACCTCTGGAAACACCATATATTTT.

The chain combines TRBV2 with TRBJ1-5, with a weak D call TRBD1 (6 bases). CDR1 is SNHLY and CDR2 is FYNNEI in the germline V gene. This CDR3 has 14 amino acids. The ends were cut back, 6 bases at V and 4 bases at J, with 13 bases in the middle. This CDR3 is CASSRQVTNQPQHF. In DNA form, the CDR3 reads TGTGCCAGCAGCCGACAGGTCACAAATCAGCCCCAGCATTTT.

The chain joins TRBV2 to TRBJ2-1; a possible D gene is TRBD2 (5 bases). Germline CDR1 and CDR2: SNHLY and FYNNEI. Trimming took off 8 bases at V and 4 bases at J, with 18 bases between the two ends. The CDR3 runs to 15 residues. CDR3 coding DNA: TGTGCCAGCGGTAGGAGGACTGGGTTTTACAATGAGCAGTTCTTC. Protein product: CASGRRTGFYNEQFF. Complete variable domain (other parts from reference TRBV2 and TRBJ2-1): EPEVTQTPSHQVTQMGQEVILRCVPISNHLYFYWYRQILGQKVEFLVSFYNNEISEKSEIFDDQFSVERPDGSNFTLKIRSTKLEDSAMYFCASGRRTGFYNEQFFGPGTRLTVL.

The chain has TRBV5-1 and TRBJ1-1; D uncertain. The CDR3 covers 14 residues. Germline values: CDR1 SGHRS, CDR2 YFSETQ. Trimming stripped 6 bases from V and 4 bases from J, with 16 bases between. The CDR3 loop reads CASKEGNSFTEAFF. DNA of the CDR3: TGCGCCAGCAAAGAAGGGAATAGTTTCACTGAAGCTTTCTTT.

The rearrangement links TRBV5-4 to TRBJ2-7; D gene unclear. In germline, CDR1 is SGHNT, CDR2 YYREEE (reference sequence). Trimming stripped 1 base from V and 5 bases from J, with 7 bases between. The CDR3 loop spans 12 amino acids. CDR3 nucleotide sequence: TGTGCCAGCAGCTTGTTCGGCAACGAGCAGTACTTC. It specifies CASSLFGNEQYF. Looking up the rest from reference TRBV5-4 and TRBJ2-7 gives the full variable domain: ETGVTQSPTHLIKTRGQQVTLRCSSQSGHNTVSWYQQALGQGPQFIFQYYREEENGRGNFPPRFSGLQFPNYSSELNVNALELDDSALYLCASSLFGNEQYFGPGTRLTVT.

The chain employs TRBV5-6 and TRBJ1-2; D not certain. Trimming removed 4 bases at V and 8 bases at J, with 15 bases between. Per germline, CDR1 SGHDT and CDR2 YYEEEE. CDR3 length: 13 residues. CDR3 DNA: TGTGCCAGCAGCCCTGACATACCGGGCGGCTACACCTTC. Translation gives CASSPDIPGGYTF.

The chain links TRBV7-2 to TRBJ2-5, with TRBD2 matching over 10 bases. This CDR3 contains 17 residues. Trimming cost V 4 bases and J 1 base; bases outside gene matches: 9. CDR1 is SGHTA and CDR2 is FQGNSA in the germline V gene. Written as DNA, the CDR3 is TGTGCCAGCAGCTCAGTAAAACTAGCGGGAATCCAAGAGACCCAGTACTTC. Its translation is CASSSVKLAGIQETQYF.

The chain carries TRBV2 and TRBJ1-1; D is possibly TRBD1 (5 bases). Trimming took off 1 base at V and 5 bases at J, with 14 bases between the two ends. The CDR3 consists of 15 residues. Germline CDR1 reads SNHLY; CDR2 reads FYNNEI. The CDR3 bases are TGTGCCAGCAGTGAAGAGGGGACCCCTGGGACTGAAGCTTTCTTT. It codes for CASSEEGTPGTEAFF.

This chain connects TRBV5-8 to TRBJ1-1; possible D gene TRBD1, 6 bases. The V gene's germline CDR1 is SGHTS and CDR2 YDEGEE. Between the trimmed V and J ends, which lost 0 bases and 8 bases, there was a span of 11 bases. The CDR3 sequence is 13 residues long. As DNA, the CDR3 is TGTGCCAGCAGCTTGGCGGGGCAGGGGGAAGCTTTCTTT. It is translated as CASSLAGQGEAFF.

The chain joins TRBV7-2 to TRBJ2-1; 10 bases are shared with TRBD2. Germline CDR1 and CDR2: SGHTA and FQGNSA. V was pared by 0 bases and J by 8 bases, with 7 bases of the junction left unmatched. The CDR3 is 16 amino acids. Here the CDR3 DNA reads TGTGCCAGCAGCTTAGCGCTCAGCGGGGGGGCCCATGAGCAGTTCTTC. This gives the protein CASSLALSGGAHEQFF.

A note on this clone: Other DNA sequences within the sample encode an identical CDR3. V usage is TRBV27 and J usage is TRBJ1-5, with D possibly TRBD1 on 6 matching bases. This CDR3 is 15 amino acids long. Per the germline V gene, CDR1 is MNHEY and CDR2 is SMNVEV (reference sequence). Trimming took off 3 bases at V and 3 bases at J, with 12 bases between the two ends. The CDR3 sequence is CASSFSRGVNQPQHF. The CDR3 DNA follows: TGTGCCAGCAGTTTTAGCAGGGGAGTCAATCAGCCCCAGCATTTT.

The sample holds one count of this clone. J is TRBJ2-1 and V is TRBV7-3, with 7 bases aligning to TRBD2. Germline V gives CDR1 SGHTA, CDR2 FQGTGA. V gave up 4 bases and J gave up 5 bases; unmatched junction bases: 8. The CDR3 sequence is 15 residues long. This CDR3 is CASSYTRDYDNEQFF. The CDR3 DNA follows: TGTGCCAGCAGCTACACCCGGGACTACGACAATGAGCAGTTCTTC.

J is TRBJ2-2 and V is TRBV9; D may be TRBD1 (6 bases). V lost 5 bases, J lost 7 bases, and 15 bases lay in between. CDR1 and CDR2 from the germline V gene are SGDLS and YYNGEE. The CDR3 is 14 residues long. CDR3 loop: CASSRAPGDGELFF. DNA for the CDR3: TGTGCCAGCAGTCGGGCCCCAGGGGACGGGGAGCTGTTTTTT.

The chain employs TRBV9 and TRBJ2-1, with 8 nucleotides matching TRBD2. The germline V gene encodes CDR1 SGDLS and CDR2 YYNGEE. Trimming removed 4 bases from V and 6 bases from J; junction bases left unmatched: 6. CDR3 length equals 14 residues. The CDR3 DNA is TGTGCCAGCAGCATTAGCGGGAAACCCAATGAGCAGTTCTTC. Its translation is CASSISGKPNEQFF.